These T cell receptor beta chains were read from a single sample in a study of beta chain features in type 1 diabetes. Profiled with immunoSEQ multiplex PCR; TCRdb holds only in-frame clones, not every one. The sample has under 200,000 clones; 6.5% to 10% are singletons. The sample consisted of central memory CD4+ T cells from blood. The receptors derive from a woman aged 18-29 years with type 1 diabetes. Each CDR3 is given with its conserved first and last residue. The order of the fields is J gene, V gene, D gene, clone size, CDR3 protein, CDR3 DNA. D genes are given only for firm matches. The size of a clone is reported for some rows only, either as once, few or many, or as a class for expanded clones.

J gene: TRBJ1-1
V gene: TRBV5-1
D gene: TRBD1
clone size: NA
CDR3 protein: CASSLEGAQRGAFF
CDR3 DNA: TGCGCCAGCAGCTTGGAGGGGGCCCAGAGAGGAGCTTTCTTT

J gene: TRBJ1-2
V gene: TRBV14
D gene: TRBD1
clone size: NA
CDR3 protein: CASSPPGQVLSYTF
CDR3 DNA: TGTGCCAGCAGCCCCCCGGGACAGGTTTTGAGCTACACCTTC

J gene: TRBJ1-2
V gene: TRBV18
D gene: TRBD1
clone size: NA
CDR3 protein: CASSPGQGSGYTF
CDR3 DNA: TGTGCCAGCTCACCTGGACAGGGTAGTGGCTACACCTTC

J gene: TRBJ1-1
V gene: TRBV10-3
D gene: TRBD1
clone size: few
CDR3 protein: CAIWDREGNNEAFF
CDR3 DNA: TGTGCCATATGGGACAGGGAAGGGAACAATGAAGCTTTCTTT

J gene: TRBJ2-7
V gene: TRBV7-2
D gene: TRBD1
clone size: few
CDR3 protein: CASSPGQGVGQYF
CDR3 DNA: TGTGCCAGCAGCCCGGGACAGGGTGTGGGGCAGTACTTC

J gene: TRBJ1-2
V gene: TRBV6-4
D gene: NA
clone size: NA
CDR3 protein: CASNFDGYTF
CDR3 DNA: TGTGCCAGCAATTTCGATGGCTACACCTTC

J gene: TRBJ2-7
V gene: TRBV18
D gene: NA
clone size: few
CDR3 protein: CASSPVSGEGEQYF
CDR3 DNA: TGTGCCAGCTCACCAGTTTCAGGGGAGGGGGAGCAGTACTTC

J gene: TRBJ2-6
V gene: TRBV7-3
D gene: TRBD1
clone size: NA
CDR3 protein: CASSSRQGAGANVLTF
CDR3 DNA: TGTGCCAGCAGCAGCCGACAGGGGGCGGGGGCCAACGTCCTGACTTTC

J gene: TRBJ2-7
V gene: TRBV6-5
D gene: NA
clone size: NA
CDR3 protein: CASSYSRDPFYEQYF
CDR3 DNA: TGTGCCAGCAGTTACTCGCGGGACCCCTTCTACGAGCAGTACTTC

J gene: TRBJ2-5
V gene: TRBV21-1
D gene: NA
clone size: few
CDR3 protein: CASSKVSRGLQETQYF
CDR3 DNA: TGTGCCAGCAGCAAAGTCTCCAGGGGTTTACAAGAGACCCAGTACTTC

J gene: TRBJ1-2
V gene: TRBV6-5
D gene: NA
clone size: NA
CDR3 protein: CASGRFDLNGYTF
CDR3 DNA: TGTGCCAGCGGCCGATTCGACTTGAATGGCTACACCTTC

J gene: TRBJ2-5
V gene: TRBV4-2
D gene: TRBD2
clone size: NA
CDR3 protein: CASSQVPREAEYQETQYF
CDR3 DNA: TGTGCCAGCAGCCAAGTTCCGCGGGAGGCCGAGTACCAAGAGACCCAGTACTTC

J gene: TRBJ1-1
V gene: TRBV20-1
D gene: TRBD1
clone size: NA
CDR3 protein: CSARDSQAFF
CDR3 DNA: TGCAGTGCGAGGGACAGCCAAGCTTTCTTT

J gene: TRBJ2-7
V gene: TRBV4-2
D gene: TRBD2
clone size: many
CDR3 protein: CASSQDGLAGGGYEQYF
CDR3 DNA: TGTGCCAGCAGCCAAGACGGACTAGCGGGAGGTGGGTACGAGCAGTACTTC

J gene: TRBJ2-3
V gene: TRBV7-2
D gene: TRBD2
clone size: few
CDR3 protein: CASSLVAGGGDTQYF
CDR3 DNA: TGTGCCAGCAGCTTAGTAGCGGGAGGGGGGGATACGCAGTATTTT

J gene: TRBJ2-1
V gene: TRBV5-5
D gene: TRBD2
clone size: NA
CDR3 protein: CASRLLAGGIGEQFF
CDR3 DNA: TGTGCCAGCAGGCTGCTAGCGGGAGGGATTGGTGAGCAGTTCTTC

J gene: TRBJ2-1
V gene: TRBV9
D gene: NA
clone size: few
CDR3 protein: CASSVGLPGTSSYNEQFF
CDR3 DNA: TGTGCCAGCAGCGTAGGGCTTCCCGGGACAAGCTCCTACAATGAGCAGTTCTTC

J gene: TRBJ2-1
V gene: TRBV4-3
D gene: TRBD2
clone size: NA
CDR3 protein: CASSQDPLAGGSYNEQFF
CDR3 DNA: TGCGCCAGCAGCCAAGATCCTCTCGCGGGGGGGTCCTACAATGAGCAGTTCTTC

J gene: TRBJ1-2
V gene: TRBV19
D gene: NA
clone size: few
CDR3 protein: CASSRQSHYGYTF
CDR3 DNA: TGTGCCAGTAGCAGACAGTCGCACTATGGCTACACCTTC

J gene: TRBJ2-2
V gene: TRBV5-1
D gene: NA
clone size: few
CDR3 protein: CASSRTGSNTGELFF
CDR3 DNA: TGCGCCAGCAGCAGGACTGGGTCGAACACCGGGGAGCTGTTTTTT

J gene: TRBJ2-7
V gene: TRBV7-2
D gene: TRBD1
clone size: few
CDR3 protein: CASSLATGGYEQYF
CDR3 DNA: TGTGCCAGCAGCTTAGCAACAGGGGGCTACGAGCAGTACTTC

J gene: TRBJ1-2
V gene: TRBV7-6
D gene: NA
clone size: NA
CDR3 protein: CASSLGSGGYGYTF
CDR3 DNA: TGTGCCAGCAGCTTAGGTTCGGGGGGCTATGGCTACACCTTC

J gene: TRBJ2-3
V gene: TRBV28
D gene: NA
clone size: few
CDR3 protein: CASSLRDTQYF
CDR3 DNA: TGTGCCAGCAGTTTGAGGGATACGCAGTATTTT

J gene: TRBJ1-6
V gene: TRBV18
D gene: TRBD1
clone size: NA
CDR3 protein: CASSVRQGQDSPLHF
CDR3 DNA: TGTGCCAGCTCAGTCAGACAGGGTCAGGATTCACCCCTCCACTTT

J gene: TRBJ2-3
V gene: TRBV11-2
D gene: TRBD2
clone size: few
CDR3 protein: CASSFTSGVRADTQYF
CDR3 DNA: TGTGCCAGCAGCTTCACTAGCGGGGTTAGGGCAGATACGCAGTATTTT

J gene: TRBJ2-7
V gene: TRBV18
D gene: NA
clone size: few
CDR3 protein: CASSPAGQSGHEQYF
CDR3 DNA: TGTGCCAGCTCACCCGCGGGACAGAGTGGTCACGAGCAGTACTTC

J gene: TRBJ1-1
V gene: TRBV25-1
D gene: TRBD1
clone size: NA
CDR3 protein: CASTLTGSMNTEAFF
CDR3 DNA: TGTGCCAGCACCCTGACAGGGAGCATGAACACTGAAGCTTTCTTT

J gene: TRBJ2-3
V gene: TRBV19
D gene: TRBD1
clone size: NA
CDR3 protein: CASRRTGRTDTQYF
CDR3 DNA: TGTGCCAGTAGAAGGACAGGGCGCACAGATACGCAGTATTTT

J gene: TRBJ2-7
V gene: TRBV7-2
D gene: NA
clone size: NA
CDR3 protein: CASSPSEVSEQYF
CDR3 DNA: TGTGCCAGCAGCCCTTCTGAGGTTTCCGAGCAGTACTTC

J gene: TRBJ2-2
V gene: TRBV7-6
D gene: NA
clone size: NA
CDR3 protein: CASSLSRGGGNTGELFF
CDR3 DNA: TGTGCCAGCAGCCTAAGCCGGGGAGGAGGGAACACCGGGGAGCTGTTTTTT

J gene: TRBJ1-1
V gene: TRBV9
D gene: NA
clone size: NA
CDR3 protein: CASSVGQGGFRDTEAFF
CDR3 DNA: TGTGCCAGCAGCGTTGGCCAGGGAGGTTTTCGGGACACTGAAGCTTTCTTT

J gene: TRBJ1-1
V gene: TRBV6-6
D gene: TRBD1
clone size: few
CDR3 protein: CASSYPDRGAEAFF
CDR3 DNA: TGTGCCAGCAGTTACCCCGACAGGGGGGCTGAAGCTTTCTTT

J gene: TRBJ1-2
V gene: TRBV5-1
D gene: NA
clone size: NA
CDR3 protein: CASSPNKINYGYTF
CDR3 DNA: TGCGCCAGCAGCCCCAACAAGATTAACTATGGCTACACCTTC